Below, 22 T cell receptor beta chains from the same sample are listed, as sequenced in a study of metastatic and nonmetastatic thyroid tumors. No treatment of any kind had been given to any patient before thyroid surgery. With MiXCR, TCRdb called clones anew from the PCR reads. The data hold 65,000 to 70,000 clones, with around 14% observed a single time. The source material was blood. The receptor set was obtained from a male donor with papillary thyroid cancer or a benign thyroid nodule (not recorded which). Some clones in this sample may be carry-over from other donors' samples.

This clone was counted many times. The genes are TRBV7-2 and TRBJ1-1; tentatively, D is TRBD1 (5 bases). Trimming removed 2 bases at V and 4 bases at J, with 17 bases between. This CDR3 region has 16 residues. CDR1 SGHTA and CDR2 FQGNSA come from the germline V gene. The CDR3 coding sequence is TGTGCCAGCAGCTTAACGATTGTGGAGGGGTTCACTGAAGCTTTCTTT. This codes for CASSLTIVEGFTEAFF.

This clone was detected many times. The rearrangement joins TRBV6-1 to TRBJ2-2; D gene uncertain. The CDR3 has 14 residues. V lost 2 bases and J lost 4, with 8 bases in between. Germline values: CDR1 MNHNS, CDR2 SASEGT. The CDR3 bases are TGTGCCAGCAGTGAAAGTTACGGCACCGGGGAGCTGTTTTTT. It encodes CASSESYGTGELFF.

This clone appeared many times. The chain links TRBV6-6 to TRBJ2-3; unclear D gene. Trimming left V 0 bases short and J 9 bases short, with 10 bases between. The CDR3 is 13 residues long. Germline lookup yields CDR1 MNHNY and CDR2 SVGAGI (reference sequence). This chain's CDR3 is CASSYSSGETQYF. CDR3 nucleotide sequence: TGTGCCAGCAGTTACTCGAGTGGCGAAACGCAGTATTTT.

Of note for this clone: Since no conserved phenylalanine or tryptophan closes the CDR3, a read error is the likely cause. This chain connects TRBV6-2 or TRBV6-3 to TRBJ2-3, with 8 bases that match TRBD2. Germline CDR1 MNHEY, CDR2 SVGEGT. CDR3 size: 18 residues. This chain's CDR3 is CASSYSRRGGSSTDTQYS. CDR3 nucleotides: TGCGCCAGCAGTTACTCCCGTCGGGGGGGGAGTAGCACAGATACGCAGTATTCT.

There are many counts of this clone. V and J are TRBV20-1 and TRBJ1-2; no reliable D call. The ends were cut back, 1 base at V and 3 bases at J, with 6 bases in the middle. Germline CDR1 DFQATT, CDR2 SNEGSKA (reference sequence). The length of the CDR3 is 12 residues. As DNA, the CDR3 is TGCAGTGCTAGAGGTTACTACTATGGCTACACCTTC. This translates into CSARGYYYGYTF.

The chain couples TRBV6-1 to TRBJ1-6; no clear D. CDR1 and CDR2 (germline): MNHNS, SASEGT. This CDR3 comprises 12 residues. V lost 8 bases to trimming and J lost 7 bases, with 9 bases between them. The CDR3 nucleotides read TGTGCCAGCGGACGAGGGAATTCACCCCTCCACTTT. Its protein is CASGRGNSPLHF.

This clone was seen ten or more times. The DNA for the CDR3 is TGTGCCAGCAGTGAAGCGCGACAGAACTATGGCTACACCTTC. Translating it yields CASSEARQNYGYTF. The chain is built from TRBV6-1 and TRBJ1-2, with a possible D match to TRBD1 (5 bases). The germline V gene has CDR1 MNHNS and CDR2 SASEGT. The CDR3 is 14 amino acids. V lost 0 bases to trimming and J lost 2 bases, with 7 bases between them.

This clone was counted at least ten times. The chain links TRBV19 to TRBJ1-5; TRBD1 matches at 9 bases. Germline V gives CDR1 LNHDA, CDR2 SQIVND (reference sequence). V gave up 6 bases and J gave up 6 bases; unmatched junction bases: 6. The CDR3 is 14 residues long. The CDR3 here is CASRKQGASQPQHF. CDR3 nucleotide sequence: TGTGCCAGTAGAAAACAGGGGGCATCTCAGCCCCAGCATTTT. The whole variable domain, remainder taken from reference TRBV19 and TRBJ1-5, is DGGITQSPKYLFRKEGQNVTLSCEQNLNHDAMYWYRQDPGQGLRLIYYSQIVNDFQKGDIAEGYSVSREKKESFPLTVTSAQKNPTAFYLCASRKQGASQPQHFGDGTRLSIL.

This clone was counted at least ten times. The rearrangement links TRBV11-2 to TRBJ2-7, with no clear D. CDR1 and CDR2 (germline): SGHAT, FQNNGV. The V end lost 4 bases, the J end lost 3 bases, and 22 bases lay between the germline ends. The CDR3 has 17 residues. The CDR3 coding sequence is TGTGCCAGCAGCTCCCAAAGTGCCTGGCGCGGCGTCTACGAGCAGTACTTC. Translating gives CASSSQSAWRGVYEQYF. Filled out from reference TRBV11-2 and TRBJ2-7, the complete variable domain reads EAGVAQSPRYKIIEKRQSVAFWCNPISGHATLYWYQQILGQGPKLLIQFQNNGVVDDSQLPKDRFSAERLKGVDSTLKIQPAKLEDSAVYLCASSSQSAWRGVYEQYFGPGTRLTVT.

This clone was seen repeatedly, ten times or more. The rearrangement joins TRBV6-2 or TRBV6-3 to TRBJ2-3; TRBD2 matches at 7 bases. The V gene's germline CDR1 is MNHEY and CDR2 SVGEGT. The V gene end was trimmed by 5 bases and the J gene end by 2 bases; junction bases not matched to a gene: 1. This CDR3 has 13 amino acids. The CDR3 sequence is CASSKRDTDTQYF. In DNA, the CDR3 is TGTGCCAGCAGTAAGCGGGACACAGATACGCAGTATTTT.

This clone has only a few counts. A single base separates this from a much larger clone, so it may be a read error. The sample contains more than one DNA sequence encoding this CDR3. This chain joins TRBV10-2 and TRBJ2-5, with D possibly being TRBD1 or TRBD2 (6 bases each). The CDR3 length is 14 residues. In germline, CDR1 is WSHSY, CDR2 SAAADI. This CDR3 is CASTGRGGGGTQYF. Here the CDR3 DNA reads TGCGCCAGCACGGGTCGGGGCGGAGGGGGGACCCAGTACTTT.

Many counts were recorded for this clone. This chain's CDR3 is CASSQALAGLQETQYF. CDR3 nucleotides: TGTGCCAGCAGCCAAGCCCTAGCGGGACTACAAGAGACCCAGTACTTC. The chain recombines TRBV3-1 with TRBJ2-5, with 9 bases matching TRBD2. The ends lost 1 base at V and 2 bases at J; junction bases unmatched: 5. The germline CDR1 and CDR2 sequences are LGHDT and YNNKEL (reference sequence). The CDR3 is 16 amino acids.

This clone came up many times. The chain couples TRBV19 to TRBJ1-5, with 10 nucleotides matching TRBD1. The ends lost 3 bases at V and 0 bases at J; junction bases unmatched: 8. The CDR3 length is 18 residues. Germline values: CDR1 LNHDA, CDR2 SQIVND (reference sequence). CDR3: CASSIGGQGLYSNQPQHF. CDR3 nucleotides: TGTGCCAGTAGTATCGGGGGACAGGGGTTGTATAGCAATCAGCCCCAGCATTTT.

This clone has at least ten counts. The J gene is TRBJ2-1, the V gene TRBV5-8; 8 bases match TRBD2. The junction had 5 bases not matched to a gene; V was cut back by 1 base and J by 2 bases. The CDR3 is 16 residues long. Germline CDR1 SGHTS, CDR2 YDEGEE. The CDR3 reads CASSLRVSGAYNEQFF. The CDR3 DNA reads TGTGCCAGCAGCTTGAGGGTTAGCGGGGCCTACAATGAGCAGTTCTTC.

This clone was counted many times. The V and J genes are TRBV6-1 and TRBJ2-7, with D possibly matching TRBD2 (5 bases). The CDR3 loop spans 13 amino acids. The V end lost 5 bases, the J end lost 0 bases, and 8 bases lay between the germline ends. The germline CDR1 and CDR2 sequences are MNHNS and SASEGT. The CDR3 sequence is CASSPGNSYEQYV. CDR3 DNA sequence: TGTGCCAGCAGTCCCGGGAACTCCTACGAGCAGTACGTC.

This clone has a handful of counts. The chain combines TRBV6-1 with TRBJ2-7; 7 bases are a match to TRBD2. Germline V CDR1 and CDR2: MNHNS, SASEGT. Germline trimming cut 6 bases from V and 0 bases from J; bases unmatched to any gene: 8. The CDR3 has 15 residues. CDR3: CASSRTSAVSYEQYF. The CDR3 DNA reads TGTGCCAGCAGCCGAACTAGCGCGGTCTCCTACGAGCAGTACTTC.

A note on this clone: One junction end disagrees with the germline gene, perhaps due to a read error. This same CDR3 is encoded by further DNA sequences in the sample. This chain joins TRBV6-2 or TRBV6-3 and TRBJ2-3, with 10 bases fitting TRBD2. The CDR3 loop spans 15 amino acids. Germline CDR1 is MNHEY and CDR2 is SVGEGT. The CDR3 protein is CATNSASGSGDTQYF. DNA of the CDR3: TGTGCCACCAACTCTGCTAGCGGGAGTGGAGATACTCAGTATTTT.

This clone was found many times. The chain employs TRBV9 and TRBJ1-1, with D unresolved. This CDR3 is 14 amino acids long. CDR1 SGDLS and CDR2 YYNGEE come from the germline V gene. Between the trimmed V and J ends, which lost 1 base and 1 base, there was a span of 8 bases. CDR3 DNA: TGTGCCAGCAGCGTAAGTACTGCGAACACTGAAGCTTTCTTT. This encodes CASSVSTANTEAFF.

This clone was picked up many times. The gene calls are TRBV28 and TRBJ1-1, with D tentatively TRBD1 (5 bases). Germline assignment: CDR1 MDHEN and CDR2 SYDVKM. Trimming took off 9 bases at V and 7 bases at J, with 21 bases between the two ends. The CDR3 contains 14 residues. DNA for the CDR3: TGTGCCAGACTTCAGGGCAGGGCCCTAAGTGAAGCTTTCTTT. It is translated as CARLQGRALSEAFF.

CDR3 loop: CSARDAGTATYREHF. CDR3 DNA sequence: TGCAGTGCTAGAGATGCCGGGACAGCGACCTACCGGGAGCATTTT. This chain connects TRBV20-1 to TRBJ1-5; TRBD1 aligns across 7 bases. V shed 0 bases, J shed 14 bases, and the junction held 16 bases outside the gene matches. In germline, CDR1 is DFQATT, CDR2 SNEGSKA (reference sequence). The CDR3 runs 15 residues.

This clone has just a few counts. The V and J genes are TRBV5-4 and TRBJ2-7, with TRBD1 identical over 8 bases. Losses at the gene ends were 0 bases for V and 5 bases for J; bases not matched to a gene: 10. CDR3 length equals 16 residues. The germline CDR1 and CDR2 sequences are SGHNT and YYREEE (reference sequence). CDR3 coding DNA: TGTGCCAGCAGCTTGGTTGGGGACAGGCCCTTAGACGAGCAGTACTTC. This translates into CASSLVGDRPLDEQYF.

This clone occurred many times. This chain uses TRBV7-2 with TRBJ2-3; D gene unclear. Trimming pared 5 bases from V and 5 bases from J, leaving 11 bases between. Germline V gene sequence: CDR1 SGHTA, CDR2 FQGNSA. This CDR3 is built from 13 residues. The DNA of the CDR3 is TGTGCCAGCAGCACAACTATAGGAGATACGCAGTATTTT. Translated: CASSTTIGDTQYF. Full variable domain (rest looked up from reference TRBV7-2 and TRBJ2-3): GAGVSQSPSNKVTEKGKDVELRCDPISGHTALYWYRQSLGQGLEFLIYFQGNSAPDKSGLPSDRFSAERTGGSVSTLTIQRTQQEDSAVYLCASSTTIGDTQYFGPGTRLTVL.